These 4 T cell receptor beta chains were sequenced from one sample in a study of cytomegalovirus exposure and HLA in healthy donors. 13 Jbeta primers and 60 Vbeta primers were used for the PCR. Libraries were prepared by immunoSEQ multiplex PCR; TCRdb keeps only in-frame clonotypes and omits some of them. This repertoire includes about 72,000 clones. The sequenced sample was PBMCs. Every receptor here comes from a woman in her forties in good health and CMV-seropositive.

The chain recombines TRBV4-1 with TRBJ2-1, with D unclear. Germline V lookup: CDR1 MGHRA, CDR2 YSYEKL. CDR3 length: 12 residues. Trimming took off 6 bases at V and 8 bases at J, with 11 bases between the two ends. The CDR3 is CASRADSYEQFF. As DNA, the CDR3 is TGCGCCAGCAGGGCAGACTCTTATGAGCAGTTCTTC.

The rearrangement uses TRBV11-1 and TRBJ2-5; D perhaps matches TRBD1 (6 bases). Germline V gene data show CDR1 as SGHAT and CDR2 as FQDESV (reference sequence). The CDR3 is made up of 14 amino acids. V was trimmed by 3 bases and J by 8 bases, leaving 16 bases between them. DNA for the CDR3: TGTGCCAGCAGCTTGACGACAGGCCCTACAACCCAGTACTTC. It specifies CASSLTTGPTTQYF.

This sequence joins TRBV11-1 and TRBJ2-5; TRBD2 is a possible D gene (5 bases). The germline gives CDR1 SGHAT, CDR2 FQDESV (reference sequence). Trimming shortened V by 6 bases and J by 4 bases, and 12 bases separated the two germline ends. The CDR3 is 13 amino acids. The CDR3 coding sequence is TGTGCCAGCAGTACAAGGAGGTCAGAGACCCAGTACTTC. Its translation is CASSTRRSETQYF.

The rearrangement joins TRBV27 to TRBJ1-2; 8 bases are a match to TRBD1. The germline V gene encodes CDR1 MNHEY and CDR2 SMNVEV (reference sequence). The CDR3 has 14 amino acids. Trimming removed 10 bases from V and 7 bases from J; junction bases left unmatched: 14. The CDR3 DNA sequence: TGTGCCACCCTACCTACAGGGGGGGCGACTGGCTACACCTTC. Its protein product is CATLPTGGATGYTF.